The 14 T cell receptor beta chains given below trace back to one sample, sequenced in a study of blood T cell repertoires in COVID-19. Profiling relied on immunoSEQ multiplex PCR, and the TCRdb table lists in-frame clones only, not all of them. The data show 200,000 or so clones, with 85% seen just once and 2.9% held by the top ten. The sequenced sample consisted of peripheral blood. All receptors come from a man aged 50-60 years who had recovered from COVID-19.

J is TRBJ1-5 and V is TRBV19, with D perhaps matching TRBD1 (5 bases). CDR3 length: 17 residues. Germline V CDR1 and CDR2: LNHDA, SQIVND (reference sequence). Deletions cut 0 bases from V and 0 bases from J, with 12 bases between. CDR3 bases: TGTGCCAGTAGTATAGATCTATCCAGGGTTAGCAATCAGCCCCAGCATTTT. This encodes CASSIDLSRVSNQPQHF.

The V gene is TRBV5-1, the J gene TRBJ2-5; 14 nucleotides align to TRBD2. V lost 4 bases, J lost 6 bases, and 5 bases stayed unmatched. Germline V gene data show CDR1 as SGHRS and CDR2 as YFSETQ. This CDR3 is built from 15 residues. In nucleotides, the CDR3 is TGCGCCAGCAGCAGAGGGACTAGCGGGGGAAAGACCCAGTACTTC. Translated: CASSRGTSGGKTQYF.

This clone showed up many times. The rearrangement joins TRBV10-2 to TRBJ1-4, with 8 bases aligning to TRBD1. The CDR3 has 13 residues. CDR1 and CDR2 from the germline V gene are WSHSY and SAAADI. V shed 11 bases, J shed 8 bases, and the junction held 10 bases outside the gene matches. CDR3 coding DNA: TGCGCCGCAGAGGGACAGGTGGGGGAAAAACTGTTTTTT. It codes for CAAEGQVGEKLFF.

As for this clone: This specimen includes other DNA sequences encoding the same CDR3. The CDR3 DNA reads as TGCGCCAGCAGCTTGGGGGGCAGCTCCTACAATGAGCAGTTCTTC. Protein sequence: CASSLGGSSYNEQFF. The chain has TRBV5-1 and TRBJ2-1; D perhaps matches TRBD1 (5 bases). CDR3 length: 15 residues. Trimming pared 0 bases from V and 0 bases from J, leaving 7 bases between. Germline V lookup: CDR1 SGHRS, CDR2 YFSETQ.

The rearrangement links TRBV28 to TRBJ1-5; 9 bases are shared with TRBD1. The CDR3 has 18 residues. Germline V gene lookup returns CDR1 MDHEN and CDR2 SYDVKM. Unmatched junction bases numbered 12, after V lost 4 bases and J lost 2 bases. Here the CDR3 reads CASSSPGQGTIGNQPQHF. The CDR3 DNA reads TGTGCCAGCAGTTCCCCGGGACAGGGAACCATCGGCAATCAGCCCCAGCATTTT. The variable domain in full, with the rest retrieved from reference TRBV28 and TRBJ1-5, is DVKVTQSSRYLVKRTGEKVFLECVQDMDHENMFWYRQDPGLGLRLIYFSYDVKMKEKGDIPEGYSVSREKKERFSLILESASTNQTSMYLCASSSPGQGTIGNQPQHFGDGTRLSIL.

The chain is built from TRBV19 and TRBJ1-5, with a weak D call TRBD1 (5 bases). Germline lookup yields CDR1 LNHDA and CDR2 SQIVND (reference sequence). With 3 bases removed from V and 3 bases from J, the gap between germline ends came to 15 bases. This CDR3 is built from 16 residues. The CDR3 DNA sequence: TGTGCCAGTAGTATTTTAGGGGCAGTCTACAATCAGCCCCAGCATTTT. This sequence encodes CASSILGAVYNQPQHF.

With respect to this clone: This CDR3 is also generated by other DNA sequences in the sample. The CDR3 reads CASSQLPGQGTDTQYF. CDR3 bases: TGTGCCAGCAGCCAGTTGCCGGGACAGGGCACAGATACGCAGTATTTT. The rearrangement links TRBV14 to TRBJ2-3; TRBD1 matches at 8 bases. Germline lookup yields CDR1 SGHDN and CDR2 FVKESK. Trimming at V came to 3 bases and at J to 1 base, leaving 6 bases not matched to a gene. The CDR3 loop spans 16 amino acids.

The V gene is TRBV4-2, the J gene TRBJ1-1; the D gene is possibly TRBD1 (6 bases). The CDR3 consists of 15 residues. The ends were cut back, 2 bases at V and 0 bases at J, with 10 bases in the middle. Germline V gives CDR1 LGHNA, CDR2 YNFKEQ. The CDR3 sequence is CASSQPGQLNTEAFF. Written as DNA, the CDR3 is TGTGCCAGCAGCCAACCCGGACAGCTGAACACTGAAGCTTTCTTT.

The chain has TRBV7-5 and TRBJ1-4. TRBV7-5 is a documented pseudogene. The CDR3 is 16 residues long. This CDR3 is CARSSSVAGALEKLFF. The CDR3 DNA reads TGTGCCAGAAGCTCTTCCGTGGCGGGGGCACTTGAAAAACTGTTTTTT.

The chain has TRBV7-2 and TRBJ1-5; D might be TRBD1 (5 bases). The CDR3 is 12 residues long. The V gene lost 5 bases and the J gene lost 7 bases, with 9 bases spanning the gap. Germline V gene data show CDR1 as SGHTA and CDR2 as FQGNSA. CDR3 coding DNA: TGTGCCAGCAGCCTTCAGGGACAGCCCCAGCATTTT. This sequence encodes CASSLQGQPQHF.

The chain employs TRBV6-5 and TRBJ1-2; possibly TRBD1 for D (5 bases). V gave up 0 bases and J gave up 7 bases, with 18 bases separating them. There are 16 residues in the CDR3. In germline, CDR1 is MNHEY, CDR2 SVGAGI. CDR3 coding DNA: TGTGCCAGCAGTTACTCGAACGGCGGGGCCTCGGGTGGCTACACCTTC. Amino acid sequence: CASSYSNGGASGGYTF.

The CDR3 sequence is CASSLGSKGARSSGYTF. As DNA, the CDR3 is TGTGCCAGCAGTTTAGGAAGTAAGGGGGCGCGATCGTCTGGCTACACCTTC. The chain links TRBV28 to TRBJ1-2; 7 nucleotides match TRBD1. The CDR3 totals 17 residues. CDR1 and CDR2 from the germline V gene are MDHEN and SYDVKM. The ends lost 2 bases at V and 7 bases at J; junction bases unmatched: 16.

The chain carries TRBV11-3 and TRBJ2-3, with 13 bases fitting TRBD2. From germline, CDR1 is SGHNT and CDR2 YENEEA. J lost 3 bases, V lost 2 bases, and 8 bases had no gene match. This CDR3 has 18 amino acids. The CDR3 sequence: CASSLPLTSGRGTDTQYF. The CDR3, as DNA: TGTGCCAGCAGCTTACCCCTTACTAGCGGGAGGGGTACAGATACGCAGTATTTT. Based on the CDR3 plus reference TRBV11-3 and TRBJ2-3, the full variable domain is EAGVVQSPRYKIIEKKQPVAFWCNPISGHNTLYWYLQNLGQGPELLIRYENEEAVDDSQLPKDRFSAERLKGVDSTLKIQPAELGDSAVYLCASSLPLTSGRGTDTQYFGPGTRLTVL.

This clone was seen a few times. This chain connects TRBV20-1 to TRBJ2-5; a weak D match, TRBD1 (5 bases). V lost 6 bases and J 3 bases, leaving 8 bases between the germline ends. The CDR3 sequence is 11 residues long. The V gene's germline CDR1 is DFQATT and CDR2 SNEGSKA (reference sequence). The CDR3 DNA reads TGCAGTGCCTCGACAGAAGAGACCCAGTACTTC. Residues: CSASTEETQYF.